This is a list of T cell receptor beta chains from one sample in a study of blood T cell repertoires in COVID-19. Measured with immunoSEQ multiplex PCR; TCRdb has only the in-frame clones, and not every one. Of 170,000 or so clones listed, about nine tenths were seen once; the top ten hold roughly 8.6%. Sequencing was done on a sample of PBMCs or T cells enriched from blood (not recorded which). The receptors were gathered from a woman aged 18-29 years who had recovered from COVID-19. CDR3s include the opening cysteine and the closing phenylalanine or tryptophan. A D gene is named only where the DNA matches it firmly. A row's size may be missing; if present it is once, few, many or a size class.

TRBJ1-6 | TRBV2 | . | . | CASRGATTNSPLHF | TGTGCCAGCAGGGGAGCAACTACCAATTCACCCCTCCACTTT
TRBJ2-7 | TRBV6-1 | once | . | CASSERAGSSYEQYF | TGTGCCAGCAGTGAACGGGCCGGGAGCTCCTACGAGCAGTACTTC
TRBJ2-5 | TRBV18 | once | TRBD2 | CASSSTPGLAGETQYF | TGTGCCAGCTCATCGACGCCGGGACTAGCGGGAGAGACCCAGTACTTC
TRBJ2-3 | TRBV3-1/TRBV3-2 | . | TRBD1 | CASSRRQGLSTDTQYF | TGTGCCAGCAGCCGTAGACAGGGCTTATCGACAGATACGCAGTATTTT
TRBJ1-1 | TRBV25-1 | . | . | CASSNPGGTEAFF | TGTGCCAGCAGTAACCCCGGTGGCACTGAAGCTTTCTTT
TRBJ1-4 | TRBV4-2 | . | TRBD1 | CASSRTGQGNEKLFF | TGTGCCAGCAGCCGGACAGGGCAGGGTAATGAAAAACTGTTTTTT
TRBJ1-5 | TRBV2 | . | . | CASSEQGANQPQHF | TGTGCCAGCAGTGAACAGGGCGCGAATCAGCCCCAGCATTTT
TRBJ2-7 | TRBV28 | . | TRBD1 | CASVTPGQNYEQYF | TGTGCCAGCGTTACCCCGGGACAGAACTACGAGCAGTACTTC
TRBJ2-5 | TRBV11-2 | . | TRBD2 | CASSVQPGLAVGETQYF | TGTGCCAGCAGCGTTCAGCCGGGACTAGCGGTGGGAGAGACCCAGTACTTC
TRBJ2-3 | TRBV7-2 | . | . | CASSLGSGRTDTQYF | TGTGCCAGCAGCTTAGGTAGCGGTCGCACAGATACGCAGTATTTT
TRBJ2-7 | TRBV5-1 | . | TRBD1 | CASSGRTGSYYEQYF | TGCGCCAGCAGCGGAAGGACAGGGAGCTACTACGAGCAGTACTTC
TRBJ2-7 | TRBV4-1 | once | TRBD1 | CASRSGQGGEQYF | TGCGCCAGCAGATCGGGACAGGGAGGCGAGCAGTACTTC
TRBJ2-5 | TRBV12-3/TRBV12-4 | . | TRBD2 | CASSPGLEETQYF | TGTGCCAGCAGCCCTGGACTAGAAGAGACCCAGTACTTC
TRBJ1-2 | TRBV19 | . | . | CASSMAPGGGYGYTF | TGTGCCAGTAGTATGGCCCCGGGGGGAGGCTATGGCTACACCTTC
TRBJ2-7 | TRBV24-1 | . | TRBD2 | CATSDSAGVVNEQYF | TGTGCCACCAGTGACTCAGCGGGGGTTGTAAACGAGCAGTACTTC
TRBJ2-3 | TRBV7-2 | . | TRBD1 | CASSFNVETGGADTQYF | TGTGCCAGCAGCTTTAACGTCGAGACAGGGGGCGCAGATACGCAGTATTTT
TRBJ2-1 | TRBV2 | . | TRBD1 | CASRPGTGEFDEQFF | TGTGCCAGCAGACCCGGGACAGGGGAGTTTGATGAGCAGTTCTTC
TRBJ1-2 | TRBV4-1 | . | . | CASSQDLIGVAGAGYTF | TGCGCCAGCAGCCAAGATCTGATCGGAGTAGCAGGGGCGGGCTACACCTTC
TRBJ2-1 | TRBV19 | . | . | CASSRGYEQFF | TGTGCCAGTAGTAGGGGCTATGAGCAGTTCTTC
TRBJ1-4 | TRBV11-2 | . | . | CASSLEGNEKLFF | TGTGCCAGCAGCTTGGAGGGGAATGAAAAACTGTTTTTT
TRBJ1-2 | TRBV5-1 | . | TRBD1 | CASSLRGQTNYGYTF | TGCGCCAGCAGCTTGCGGGGACAGACTAACTATGGCTACACCTTC
TRBJ1-2 | TRBV2 | . | TRBD1 | CAGWTGANYGYTF | TGTGCCGGATGGACAGGCGCTAACTATGGCTACACCTTC
TRBJ2-1 | TRBV7-8 | . | TRBD2 | CASSAGREASEQFF | TGTGCCAGCAGCGCGGGGCGGGAGGCTAGTGAGCAGTTCTTC
TRBJ2-3 | TRBV11-3 | . | TRBD2 | CASSLRGARDTQYF | TGTGCCAGCAGCTTGCGGGGGGCCCGTGATACGCAGTATTTT
TRBJ1-2 | TRBV28 | few | . | CASSLPGASYGYTF | TGTGCCAGCAGTTTACCAGGGGCGTCCTATGGCTACACCTTC
TRBJ2-2 | TRBV7-6 | . | . | CASSLTRNTGELFF | TGTGCCAGCAGCTTAACCAGAAACACCGGGGAGCTGTTTTTT
TRBJ1-2 | TRBV2 | . | . | CASTAPPQLYGYTF | TGTGCCAGCACGGCTCCCCCGCAACTATATGGCTACACCTTC
TRBJ2-3 | TRBV6-5 | . | . | CASRDSPTDTQYF | TGTGCCAGCAGGGACTCTCCCACAGATACGCAGTATTTT
TRBJ1-4 | TRBV2 | once | TRBD1 | CASSEEGRTGAFF | TGTGCCAGCAGTGAAGAGGGCAGGACAGGGGCATTTTTT